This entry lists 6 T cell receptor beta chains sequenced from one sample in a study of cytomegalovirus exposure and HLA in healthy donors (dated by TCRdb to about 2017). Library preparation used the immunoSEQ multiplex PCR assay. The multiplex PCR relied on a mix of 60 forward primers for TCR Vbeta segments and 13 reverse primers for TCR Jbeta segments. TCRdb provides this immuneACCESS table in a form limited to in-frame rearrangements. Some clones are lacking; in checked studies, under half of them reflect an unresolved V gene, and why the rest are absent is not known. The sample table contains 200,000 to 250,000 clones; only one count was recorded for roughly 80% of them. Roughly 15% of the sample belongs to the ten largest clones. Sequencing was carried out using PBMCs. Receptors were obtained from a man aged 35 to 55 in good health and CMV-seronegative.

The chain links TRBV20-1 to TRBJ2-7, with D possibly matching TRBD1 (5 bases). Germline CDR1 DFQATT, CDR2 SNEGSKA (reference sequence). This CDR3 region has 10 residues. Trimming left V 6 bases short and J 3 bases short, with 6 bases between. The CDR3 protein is CSARVYEQYF. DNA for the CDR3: TGCAGTGCCAGGGTCTACGAGCAGTACTTC.

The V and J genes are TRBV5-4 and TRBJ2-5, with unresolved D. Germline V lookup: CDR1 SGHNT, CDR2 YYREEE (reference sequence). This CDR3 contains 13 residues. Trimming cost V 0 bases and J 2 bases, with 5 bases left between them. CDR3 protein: CASSLVEQETQYF. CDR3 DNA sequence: TGTGCCAGCAGCTTGGTCGAGCAAGAGACCCAGTACTTC.

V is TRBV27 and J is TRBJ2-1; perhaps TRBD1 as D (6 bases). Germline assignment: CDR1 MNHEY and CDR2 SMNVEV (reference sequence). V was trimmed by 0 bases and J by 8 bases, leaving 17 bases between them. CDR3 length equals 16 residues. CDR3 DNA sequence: TGTGCCAGCAGTTTATCTTACCCGACAGGTGCGGATGAGCAGTTCTTC. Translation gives CASSLSYPTGADEQFF.

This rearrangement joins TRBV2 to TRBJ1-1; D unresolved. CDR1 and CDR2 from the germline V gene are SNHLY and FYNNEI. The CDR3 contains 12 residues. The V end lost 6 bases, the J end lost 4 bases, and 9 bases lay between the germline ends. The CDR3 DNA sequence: TGTGCCAGCAGCCCCGGCGGCACTGAAGCTTTCTTT. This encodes CASSPGGTEAFF.

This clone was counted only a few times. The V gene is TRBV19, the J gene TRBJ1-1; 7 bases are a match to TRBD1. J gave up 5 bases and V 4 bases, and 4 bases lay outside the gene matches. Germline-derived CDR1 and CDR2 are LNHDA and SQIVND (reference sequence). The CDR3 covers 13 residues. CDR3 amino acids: CASSNGRGTEAFF. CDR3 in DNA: TGTGCCAGTAGTAATGGCAGGGGGACTGAAGCTTTCTTT.

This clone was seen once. The CDR3 DNA sequence: TGTGCCAGCAGCCCTCGACTAGCGGGTGGGGAGCTGTTTTTT. It yields the protein CASSPRLAGGELFF. J is TRBJ2-2 and V is TRBV14, with TRBD2 matching 10 bases. The CDR3 runs 14 residues. Germline lookup yields CDR1 SGHDN and CDR2 FVKESK. J lost 8 bases, V lost 4 bases, and 4 bases had no gene match.